These T cell receptor beta chains were read from a single sample in a study of cytomegalovirus exposure and HLA in healthy donors. TCRdb's copy holds only in-frame clones and misses some; the assay was immunoSEQ multiplex PCR. The table lists around 210,000 clones, around four fifths of them singletons. The sequencing sample was made of PBMCs. The receptors derive from a middle-aged man in good health and CMV-seronegative. CDR3s include the opening cysteine and the closing phenylalanine or tryptophan. D genes are given only for firm matches. Size values are once, few and many counts, or a class for expanded clones, and some rows have none.

j_gene,d_gene,abundance,v_gene,CDR3aa,CDR3nt
TRBJ1-5,.,.,TRBV6-1,CASSLDSYSNQPQHF,TGTGCCAGCAGTTTGGACAGCTATAGCAATCAGCCCCAGCATTTT
TRBJ1-2,TRBD1,.,TRBV5-1,CASSGQGGGYTF,TGCGCCAGCAGCGGACAGGGGGGAGGCTACACCTTC
TRBJ2-6,.,.,TRBV27,CASSSLGSGANVLTF,TGTGCCAGCAGTTCCCTCGGTTCTGGGGCCAACGTCCTGACTTTC
TRBJ1-1,TRBD1,.,TRBV30,CAWRGRGWNTEAFF,TGTGCCTGGAGGGGCAGGGGGTGGAACACTGAAGCTTTCTTT
TRBJ2-1,.,.,TRBV5-6,CATSQGGREQFF,TGTGCCACCAGCCAAGGAGGACGTGAGCAGTTCTTC
TRBJ2-1,TRBD2,.,TRBV20-1,CRPSGSNEQFF,TGCAGACCTAGCGGGAGTAATGAGCAGTTCTTC
TRBJ1-1,.,.,TRBV5-4,CASSPQKAGRMNTEAFF,TGTGCCAGCAGCCCACAGAAAGCGGGACGGATGAACACTGAAGCTTTCTTT
TRBJ2-7,TRBD2,.,TRBV27,CASSWGGSPDEQYF,TGTGCCAGCAGTTGGGGCGGGAGTCCAGACGAGCAGTACTTC
TRBJ1-1,.,few,TRBV5-5,CASSHYRQDTEAFF,TGTGCCAGCAGCCATTACCGACAGGACACTGAAGCTTTCTTT
TRBJ2-1,.,.,TRBV18,CASSPGGASYNEQFF,TGTGCCAGCTCACCCGGAGGAGCTAGTTACAATGAGCAGTTCTTC
TRBJ1-1,.,few,TRBV11-2,CASSSVRVSGNTEAFF,TGTGCCAGCAGCTCGGTCAGGGTGTCGGGGAACACTGAAGCTTTCTTT
TRBJ2-3,.,.,TRBV7-9,CASRLASTDTQYF,TGTGCCAGCAGACTAGCCAGCACAGATACGCAGTATTTT
TRBJ2-3,.,few,TRBV6-1,CASSESWRDTQYF,TGTGCCAGCAGTGAATCGTGGAGGGATACGCAGTATTTT
TRBJ2-3,TRBD2,.,TRBV7-9,CASSSHSGRARDTQYF,TGTGCCAGCAGCTCCCATAGCGGGAGGGCCAGAGATACGCAGTATTTT
TRBJ2-1,.,.,TRBV18,CASSPRQVASGNEQFF,TGTGCCAGCTCACCACGGCAAGTAGCATCCGGCAATGAGCAGTTCTTC
TRBJ1-2,.,.,TRBV27,CASSLSGGRGYTF,TGTGCCAGCAGTTTAAGCGGGGGGCGAGGCTACACCTTC
TRBJ2-1,TRBD2,.,TRBV28,CASTTGRGGHYNEQFF,TGTGCCAGCACCACGGGACGGGGGGGACACTATAATGAGCAGTTCTTC
TRBJ1-4,.,.,TRBV7-9,CASSLGYEKLFF,TGTGCCAGCAGCCTCGGGTATGAAAAACTGTTTTTT
TRBJ1-5,.,.,TRBV5-4,CASQSGAGRDQPQHF,TGTGCCAGCCAGTCGGGGGCAGGGAGGGATCAGCCCCAGCATTTT
TRBJ1-2,TRBD1,.,TRBV6-4,CASSAGGGYGYTF,TGTGCCAGCAGTGCAGGGGGAGGCTATGGCTACACCTTC
TRBJ2-5,.,.,TRBV5-1,CASSSTPGQETQYF,TGCGCCAGCAGCTCGACCCCGGGACAAGAGACCCAGTACTTC
TRBJ2-7,.,few,TRBV19,CASSRNQQGYEQYF,TGTGCCAGTAGTCGCAACCAACAGGGATACGAGCAGTACTTC
TRBJ2-1,.,.,TRBV5-1,CASSLGGTSWYNEQFF,TGCGCCAGCAGCTTGGGCGGGACGTCATGGTACAATGAGCAGTTCTTC
TRBJ2-1,TRBD2,.,TRBV28,CASSLYASGSYNEQFF,TGTGCCAGCAGTTTATACGCTAGCGGCTCCTACAATGAGCAGTTCTTC
TRBJ2-3,TRBD2,.,TRBV11-2,CASSSLAGGPTDTQYF,TGTGCCAGCAGCTCTTTAGCGGGAGGGCCCACAGATACGCAGTATTTT
TRBJ1-5,TRBD1,.,TRBV30,CAWSVGTGLQPQHF,TGTGCCTGGAGTGTAGGGACAGGACTTCAGCCCCAGCATTTT
TRBJ2-2,.,.,TRBV30,CAWSEDRYTGELFF,TGTGCCTGGAGCGAAGACAGATACACCGGGGAGCTGTTTTTT
TRBJ2-7,TRBD2,.,TRBV27,CASSFREGSPYEQYF,TGTGCCAGCAGTTTCCGGGAGGGATCCCCCTACGAGCAGTACTTC
TRBJ1-4,TRBD1,.,TRBV7-8,CASSLVGQGAMNEKLFF,TGTGCCAGCAGCTTAGTAGGACAGGGGGCGATGAATGAAAAACTGTTTTTT
TRBJ2-2,.,once,TRBV28,CASSRMNTGGLFF,TGTGCCAGCAGTCGAATGAACACCGGGGGGCTGTTTTTT
TRBJ1-4,TRBD1,.,TRBV7-9,CASSSPGGKREKLFF,TGTGCCAGCAGCTCGCCAGGGGGCAAGAGAGAAAAACTGTTTTTT
TRBJ2-2,TRBD1,.,TRBV27,CASSNRGDAGELFF,TGTGCCAGCAGTAACAGGGGTGACGCCGGGGAGCTGTTTTTT
TRBJ1-5,TRBD1,.,TRBV7-9,CASSLEGAGNQPQHF,TGTGCCAGCAGCTTAGAGGGGGCTGGCAATCAGCCCCAGCATTTT
TRBJ2-2,.,.,TRBV25-1,CASPSPVTGELFF,TGTGCCAGCCCATCCCCAGTTACCGGGGAGCTGTTTTTT
TRBJ2-1,TRBD1,.,TRBV7-3,CASSPLQGYSYNEQFF,TGTGCCAGCAGCCCATTACAGGGGTACTCCTACAATGAGCAGTTCTTC
TRBJ1-1,.,few,TRBV7-8,CASSPGTEAFF,TGTGCCAGCAGCCCCGGCACTGAAGCTTTCTTT
TRBJ2-5,TRBD2,few,TRBV4-1,CASSLGLAGAETQYF,TGCGCCAGCAGCTTGGGACTAGCGGGAGCAGAGACCCAGTACTTC
TRBJ2-7,TRBD1,.,TRBV6-1,CASSEIRRDRNIHEQYF,TGTGCCAGCAGTGAAATCAGACGGGACAGGAACATACACGAGCAGTACTTC
TRBJ2-1,TRBD2,.,TRBV27,CASWLSGTYNEQFF,TGTGCCAGCTGGCTAAGCGGGACCTACAATGAGCAGTTCTTC
TRBJ2-3,TRBD2,.,TRBV7-3,CASSTGTSAADTQYF,TGTGCCAGCAGCACCGGGACTAGCGCCGCAGATACGCAGTATTTT
TRBJ2-7,.,.,TRBV11-2,CASSPTGSYEQYF,TGTGCCAGCAGCCCGACAGGTTCCTACGAGCAGTACTTC
TRBJ2-5,TRBD1,.,TRBV5-6,CASSLDLTGNQETQYF,TGTGCCAGCAGCTTGGATCTGACAGGGAACCAAGAGACCCAGTACTTC
TRBJ1-1,TRBD1,.,TRBV5-6,CASSFRGPNTEAFF,TGTGCCAGCAGCTTCAGGGGGCCGAACACTGAAGCTTTCTTT
TRBJ2-7,TRBD1,few,TRBV19,CASSPPDRLPFYEQYF,TGTGCCAGTAGTCCCCCGGACAGGCTCCCGTTCTACGAGCAGTACTTC
TRBJ2-1,TRBD2,.,TRBV4-1,CASSQGSQAGVNYNEQFF,TGCGCCAGCAGCCAAGGATCCCAGGCGGGAGTAAACTACAATGAGCAGTTCTTC
TRBJ2-7,.,.,TRBV6-5,CAGRRSFSYEQYF,TGTGCCGGGAGAAGGAGCTTCTCCTACGAGCAGTACTTC
TRBJ1-4,.,.,TRBV2,CASSEGSTNEKLFF,TGTGCCAGCAGCGAGGGTTCAACTAATGAAAAACTGTTTTTT
TRBJ2-5,TRBD2,few,TRBV6-5,CASSSGLAGVETQYF,TGTGCCAGCAGTTCGGGACTAGCGGGAGTAGAGACCCAGTACTTC
TRBJ2-1,.,few,TRBV19,CASSISPYNEQFF,TGTGCCAGTAGTATCAGTCCGTACAATGAGCAGTTCTTC
TRBJ2-7,.,once,TRBV2,CASRVLQGSYEQYF,TGTGCCAGCAGGGTGCTCCAGGGATCCTACGAGCAGTACTTC
TRBJ2-7,TRBD2,.,TRBV9,CASSVGVGSGSYEQYF,TGTGCCAGCAGCGTAGGTGTGGGTAGCGGGAGCTACGAGCAGTACTTC
TRBJ2-1,TRBD2,.,TRBV5-1,CASSLPSGLAEPAQYNEQFF,TGCGCCAGCAGCTTACCCTCGGGACTAGCGGAGCCAGCCCAATACAATGAGCAGTTCTTC
TRBJ1-1,TRBD1,.,TRBV11-1,CASSLLVTGITEAFF,TGTGCCAGCAGCTTATTAGTGACAGGGATCACTGAAGCTTTCTTT
TRBJ2-7,.,.,TRBV10-1,CASSGGTAYEQYF,TGCGCCAGCAGTGGCGGGACAGCTTACGAGCAGTACTTC
TRBJ2-7,.,.,TRBV28,CASRSGQPPYEQYF,TGTGCCAGCAGATCCGGACAGCCTCCCTACGAGCAGTACTTC
TRBJ2-3,.,.,TRBV28,CASSSGSTDTQYF,TGTGCCAGCAGTAGCGGTAGCACAGATACGCAGTATTTT
TRBJ2-1,.,.,TRBV14,CASSQEYIAGPPYNEQFF,TGTGCCAGCAGCCAAGAATACATCGCAGGGCCCCCCTACAATGAGCAGTTCTTC
TRBJ2-7,TRBD1,.,TRBV5-1,CASSWGGTGSSYEQYF,TGCGCCAGCAGCTGGGGGGGGACAGGGTCCTCCTACGAGCAGTACTTC